The T cell receptor beta chain described here comes from a study of low-dose radiotherapy and immunotherapy resistance in tumors. Study-wide context: A total of 6.5 Gy was given to Cohort 1 as 0.5 Gy per fraction every 2 weeks. Cohort 2, a group dosed every two weeks at 1 Gy per fraction, received 13 Gy in total over 26 weeks.

As for time point: before trial treatment. TRAV- and TRBV-specific primers primed first-strand cDNA, covering alpha and beta chains. For amplifying TCRs, the PCR ran for around 20 cycles with Phusion, which was used together with a constant-region primer and the adapter on the V primers. TCRdb analysed the reads with MiXCR anew, one entry per CDR3 protein. The data contain 60,000 to 90,000 distinct CDR3 sequences, 31% of them seen just once; the ten biggest clones take up roughly 11%. Germline V gene lookup returns CDR1 SGHRS and CDR2 YFSETQ. V lost 0 bases to trimming and J lost 7 bases; unmatched junction nucleotides: 12. This CDR3 is 16 amino acids long.

The sequence came from a female donor with ovarian cancer. This sequence joins TRBV5-1 and TRBJ1-2; TRBD1 matches 7 bases. The sample consisted of PBMCs, taken before treatment. Written as DNA, the CDR3 is TGCGCCAGCAGCTTGGGCCAGAACAGGGGACTCTCTGGCTACACCTTC. This encodes CASSLGQNRGLSGYTF.